This entry concerns a single TCR beta chain. From around 500 ng of total RNA, TCR beta-specific cDNA was reverse-transcribed using a constant-region primer. Libraries for TCR beta were built through three nested multiplex PCR rounds, which together made up a slightly modified ARM-PCR procedure. TCRdb reprocessed the multiplex PCR reads with MiXCR, giving one entry per CDR3 protein. The sample has some 190,000 distinct CDR3 sequences; about 60% are singletons. These data belong to a study of tumor-infiltrating lymphocytes in primary liver carcinoma. Study information: Tumor lesions were T1-T3 N0M0 and spanned roughly 4.2 to 11 cm.

Unsorted whole blood yielded the blood RNA, and germline DNA was also extracted. The TCR was taken from a man aged 35-49 years with primary liver carcinoma and hepatitis B virus infection. What was sequenced was peripheral blood.

The CDR3 DNA follows: TGCGCCAGCAGCCAAATGGGTCAGAGCACAGATACGCAGTATTTT. This translates into CASSQMGQSTDTQYF. V usage is TRBV4-1 and J usage is TRBJ2-3; D call uncertain. Trimming shortened V by 2 bases and J by 0 bases, and 9 bases separated the two germline ends. This CDR3 comprises 15 residues. Germline-derived CDR1 and CDR2 are MGHRA and YSYEKL.